Listed here is a single T cell receptor beta chain. Its antigen is unidentified. This record comes from a study of T cells expressing NK-cell markers. Study-wide context: The eight sequenced donors comprised seven who were HCMV-seropositive and one who was seronegative.

Germline V CDR1 and CDR2: SGHDN, FVKESK. The CDR3 loop spans 11 amino acids. Following a re-call of the 5' RACE reads, TCRdb has one entry per CDR3 protein and lacks DNA. There are over 200,000 distinct CDR3 sequences in the sample, with 0.39% held by the top ten. Findings and caveats of the study: Dominant NKG2C+ clonotypes accounted for about 1.0-8% of CD8+ T cells in about six donors. No clear determination of HCMV specificity was made for expanded NKG2C+ T cell clones.

Sequencing was carried out using blood T cells: a sorted CD56 or NKG2C T cell subset, CD4+ or CD8+ T cells, or bulk PBMC T cells (not recorded which). The genes are TRBV14 and TRBJ2-1. The TCR sequence derives from a man aged 18 to 30 in good health. This CDR3 reads CASSQFQSQFF.